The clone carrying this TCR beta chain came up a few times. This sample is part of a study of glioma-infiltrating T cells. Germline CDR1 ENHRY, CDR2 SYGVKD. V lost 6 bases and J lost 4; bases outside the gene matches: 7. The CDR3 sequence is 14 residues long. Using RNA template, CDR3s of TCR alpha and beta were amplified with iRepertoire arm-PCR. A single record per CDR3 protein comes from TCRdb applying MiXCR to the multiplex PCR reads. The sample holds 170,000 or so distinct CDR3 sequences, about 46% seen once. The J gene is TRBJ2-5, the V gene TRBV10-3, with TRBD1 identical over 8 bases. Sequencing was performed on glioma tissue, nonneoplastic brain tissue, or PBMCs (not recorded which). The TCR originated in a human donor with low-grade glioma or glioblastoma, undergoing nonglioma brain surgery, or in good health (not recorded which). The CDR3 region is CAISLLDRGETQYF. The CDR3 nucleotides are TGTGCCATCAGCCTTCTTGACAGGGGAGAGACCCAGTACTTC.